These 30 T cell receptor beta chains were all obtained from the same sample, sequenced in a study of cytomegalovirus exposure and HLA in healthy donors. PCR used 60 Vbeta primers and 13 Jbeta primers. Method: immunoSEQ multiplex PCR; TCRdb's copy keeps in-frame clones and lacks some. Recorded for this sample: roughly 74,000 clones. Material: PBMCs. The receptors were gathered from a female donor in good health and CMV-seropositive.

The V gene is TRBV19, the J gene TRBJ2-1; 8 bases line up with TRBD2. Trimming at V came to 2 bases and at J to 6 bases, leaving 6 bases not matched to a gene. CDR3 length: 15 residues. Germline lookup yields CDR1 LNHDA and CDR2 SQIVND (reference sequence). The CDR3 bases are TGTGCCAGTAGTATAAGACTAGCGAAGGGCAATGAGCAGTTCTTC. Encoded protein: CASSIRLAKGNEQFF.

The chain couples TRBV5-6 to TRBJ1-4, with D uncertain. The V gene's germline CDR1 is SGHDT and CDR2 YYEEEE. Trimming took off 2 bases at V and 7 bases at J, with 15 bases between the two ends. The CDR3 spans 15 residues. As DNA, the CDR3 is TGTGCCAGCAGCTTCGCCGGACTTTCCGGTGAAAAACTGTTTTTT. Translated, it gives CASSFAGLSGEKLFF.

The V and J genes are TRBV7-2 and TRBJ2-7, with D tentatively TRBD1 (6 bases). This CDR3 is 17 amino acids long. The germline V gene has CDR1 SGHTA and CDR2 FQGNSA. V was trimmed by 2 bases and J by 0 bases, leaving 17 bases between them. This CDR3 reads CASSLNGAGTTSYEQYF. For the CDR3, the DNA is TGTGCCAGCAGCTTAAATGGGGCCGGGACAACCTCCTACGAGCAGTACTTC.

This chain connects TRBV28 to TRBJ2-7, with 12 bases that match TRBD2. J was trimmed by 4 bases and V by 5 bases; bases with no gene match: 9. This CDR3 has 16 amino acids. Germline V gives CDR1 MDHEN, CDR2 SYDVKM. CDR3 bases: TGTGCCAGCAGTCTCATGACTAGCGGGGGACTGTACGAGCAGTACTTC. Translated, it gives CASSLMTSGGLYEQYF.

The chain links TRBV5-1 to TRBJ2-3, with 7 bases aligning to TRBD2. The CDR3 runs 15 residues. V shed 2 bases, J shed 4 bases, and the junction held 7 bases outside the gene matches. Germline assignment: CDR1 SGHRS and CDR2 YFSETQ. CDR3 bases: TGCGCCAGCAGCTTAGCGGGAAGTGGGTCAGATACGCAGTATTTT. Translation gives CASSLAGSGSDTQYF.

This sequence joins TRBV28 and TRBJ2-7; the match to TRBD1 covers 12 bases. V gave up 6 bases and J gave up 3 bases; unmatched junction bases: 9. The CDR3 length is 16 residues. The germline V gene encodes CDR1 MDHEN and CDR2 SYDVKM. The CDR3 DNA follows: TGTGCCAGCAGACCCGGGACAGGGGGCAGGGGCTACGAGCAGTACTTC. Translating it yields CASRPGTGGRGYEQYF.

This chain joins TRBV7-9 and TRBJ1-2; unclear D gene. The germline V and J ends were trimmed by 6 bases and 3 bases, with 23 bases remaining between them. The CDR3 spans 17 residues. Germline CDR1 reads SEHNR; CDR2 reads FQNEAQ (reference sequence). CDR3 bases: TGTGCCAGCAGACCGACCCGGCGGGAGACCTGGGACTATGGCTACACCTTC. It specifies CASRPTRRETWDYGYTF.

The CDR3 DNA is TGTGCCAGCATCGAGAGCTTGATCGATAACTACGAGCAGTACTTC. Its protein is CASIESLIDNYEQYF. This sequence joins TRBV6-1 and TRBJ2-7; D is unclear. The CDR3 is made up of 15 amino acids. Between the trimmed V and J ends, which lost 7 bases and 3 bases, there was a span of 19 bases. From germline, CDR1 is MNHNS and CDR2 SASEGT.

The chain couples TRBV10-2 to TRBJ1-5; the D is unclear. Trimming shortened V by 3 bases and J by 9 bases, and 9 bases separated the two germline ends. Germline CDR1 is WSHSY and CDR2 is SAAADI. The CDR3 has 12 amino acids. DNA for the CDR3: TGCGCCAGCAGTGATACAGCCCGGCCCCAGCATTTT. Translation: CASSDTARPQHF.

Remarks on this clone: An end of the junction does not agree with germline; a read error may underlie this. The identical CDR3 is also encoded by other nucleotide sequences in the sample. This chain's CDR3 is CAGGASVTEAFF. In DNA form, the CDR3 reads TGTGCCGGTGGGGCTAGTGTCACTGAGGCTTTCTTT. This chain joins TRBV30 and TRBJ1-1; weak D call: TRBD1 (5 bases). Germline V gene lookup returns CDR1 GTSNPN and CDR2 SVGIG (reference sequence). CDR3 length: 12 amino acids.

The chain uses TRBV5-6 and TRBJ2-7, with 9 bases fitting TRBD1. Germline trimming cut 3 bases from V and 7 bases from J; bases unmatched to any gene: 8. Germline values: CDR1 SGHDT, CDR2 YYEEEE. This CDR3 has 14 amino acids. CDR3 protein: CASSSPGQGLEQYF. Here the CDR3 DNA reads TGTGCCAGCAGCTCGCCGGGACAGGGTCTGGAGCAGTACTTC. Supplemented by reference TRBV5-6 and TRBJ2-7, the full variable domain reads DAGVTQSPTHLIKTRGQQVTLRCSPKSGHDTVSWYQQALGQGPQFIFQYYEEEERQRGNFPDRFSGHQFPNYSSELNVNALLLGDSALYLCASSSPGQGLEQYFGPGTRLTVT.

J is TRBJ1-2 and V is TRBV6-5; 10 nucleotides line up with TRBD1. The germline V gene has CDR1 MNHEY and CDR2 SVGAGI. The V gene end was trimmed by 6 bases and the J gene end by 5 bases; junction bases not matched to a gene: 9. This CDR3 comprises 15 residues. The CDR3 DNA sequence: TGTGCCAGCAGGGACTTCGGACAGGGGGTTTATGGCTACACCTTC. Its protein is CASRDFGQGVYGYTF.

The chain is built from TRBV7-9 and TRBJ1-2; D is undetermined. This CDR3 comprises 15 residues. Germline values: CDR1 SEHNR, CDR2 FQNEAQ (reference sequence). Trimming pared 2 bases from V and 1 base from J, leaving 11 bases between. Here the CDR3 reads CASSLSVTYNYGYTF. CDR3 in DNA: TGTGCCAGCAGCTTATCCGTTACATATAACTATGGCTACACCTTC.

The rearrangement uses TRBV19 and TRBJ2-5; D uncertain. Germline V gene lookup returns CDR1 LNHDA and CDR2 SQIVND (reference sequence). The V end lost 5 bases, the J end lost 3 bases, and 7 bases lay between the germline ends. The CDR3 is made up of 12 amino acids. CDR3: CASSVSKETQYF. In DNA form, the CDR3 reads TGTGCCAGTAGTGTCAGTAAAGAGACCCAGTACTTC.

The V gene is TRBV4-1, the J gene TRBJ2-7; TRBD1 matches at 9 bases. The CDR3 spans 14 residues. Germline CDR1 is MGHRA and CDR2 is YSYEKL. With V trimmed by 4 bases and J by 5 bases, 6 bases remained unmatched. CDR3 sequence reads: CASSLGTGQDEQYF. The CDR3 DNA reads as TGCGCCAGCAGCCTGGGGACAGGGCAGGACGAGCAGTACTTC.

The chain has TRBV4-2 and TRBJ1-4; the D is unclear. In germline, CDR1 is LGHNA, CDR2 YNFKEQ. V dropped 4 bases and J dropped 8 bases, with 11 bases sitting between them. CDR3 length equals 13 residues. The CDR3 protein is CASSLRVQEKLFF. In DNA, the CDR3 is TGTGCCAGCAGCCTGAGGGTACAGGAAAAACTGTTTTTT.

The V and J genes are TRBV10-1 and TRBJ1-3; no reliable D call. There are 19 residues in the CDR3. CDR1 is WNHNN, CDR2 SYGVQD, per germline (reference sequence). V dropped 10 bases and J dropped 0 bases, with 28 bases sitting between them. The CDR3, as DNA: TGCGCCACCCCCCTCACAGTTATCCTACAGTGCAGCTCTGGAAACACCATATATTTT. As protein: CATPLTVILQCSSGNTIYF.

The rearrangement links TRBV9 to TRBJ2-1; D gene ambiguous. CDR3 length: 16 residues. Trimming shortened V by 0 bases and J by 4 bases, and 14 bases separated the two germline ends. Germline V gene sequence: CDR1 SGDLS, CDR2 YYNGEE. CDR3 nucleotides: TGTGCCAGCAGCGTAGGCGGCGGCCCCTCATACAATGAGCAGTTCTTC. Encoded protein: CASSVGGGPSYNEQFF.

The chain has TRBV9 and TRBJ2-5, with 7 nucleotides matching TRBD1. The DNA end favors TRBJ2-7, so the J call may be wrong. The length of the CDR3 is 14 residues. Per the germline V gene, CDR1 is SGDLS and CDR2 is YYNGEE. The CDR3 nucleotides read TGTGCCAGCAGCGTAGGACAGGGAAGGTACGAGCAGTACTTC. Translating gives CASSVGQGRYEQYF.

The chain carries TRBV6-5 and TRBJ1-1, with 7 bases that match TRBD1. The CDR3 is 14 residues long. V lost 2 bases and J lost 5; bases outside the gene matches: 5. The germline gives CDR1 MNHEY, CDR2 SVGAGI. In DNA form, the CDR3 reads TGTGCCAGCAGTTACGTCCCAGGGGGTACTGAAGCTTTCTTT. Its protein product is CASSYVPGGTEAFF.

V is TRBV18 and J is TRBJ2-5; D is unresolved. The germline V and J ends were trimmed by 2 bases and 4 bases, with 14 bases remaining between them. CDR3 length: 15 amino acids. Looked up from germline, CDR1 is KGHSH and CDR2 is LQKENI. The CDR3 nucleotides read TGTGCCAGCTCACCAATAAAAAGCATCGGAGAGACCCAGTACTTC. This sequence encodes CASSPIKSIGETQYF.

This chain uses TRBV28 with TRBJ1-1; 9 bases map to TRBD1. V shed 5 bases, J shed 3 bases, and the junction held 7 bases outside the gene matches. The germline V gene has CDR1 MDHEN and CDR2 SYDVKM. The CDR3 sequence is 15 residues long. For the CDR3, the DNA is TGTGCCAGCAGTCCAGAGACAGGGGGGGACACTGAAGCTTTCTTT. Encoded protein: CASSPETGGDTEAFF.

CDR3 region: CASSPSKDRFTDTQYF. In DNA form, the CDR3 reads TGTGCCAGCAGCCCATCAAAAGACAGATTCACAGATACGCAGTATTTT. The chain couples TRBV9 to TRBJ2-3, with D tentatively TRBD1 (5 bases). The CDR3 extends over 16 amino acids. CDR1 and CDR2 (germline): SGDLS, YYNGEE. Trimming pared 4 bases from V and 2 bases from J, leaving 17 bases between.

A remark on this clone: This sample also contains other DNA sequences that code for the same CDR3. This rearrangement joins TRBV25-1 to TRBJ2-3; TRBD1 matches at 8 bases. Germline V gene data show CDR1 as MGHDK and CDR2 as SYGVNS. Trimming cost V 10 bases and J 0 bases; bases outside gene matches: 9. The length of the CDR3 is 15 residues. CDR3 protein: CATGGERPSTDTQYF. As DNA, the CDR3 is TGTGCCACAGGGGGCGAACGCCCTAGCACAGATACGCAGTATTTT.

The gene calls are TRBV2 and TRBJ1-3; TRBD1 is a possible D gene (6 bases). Germline V lookup: CDR1 SNHLY, CDR2 FYNNEI. Trimming removed 4 bases from V and 0 bases from J, with 16 bases in between. The CDR3 runs 17 residues. CDR3 in amino acids: CASSATGRRLSGNTIYF. The CDR3 coding sequence is TGTGCCAGCAGTGCGACAGGAAGGCGCCTCTCTGGAAACACCATATATTTT.

As concerns this clone: Additional DNA sequences in this sample encode the identical CDR3. The genes are TRBV5-1 and TRBJ1-4; 9 nucleotides agree with TRBD1. Germline CDR1 is SGHRS and CDR2 is YFSETQ. V shed 2 bases and J 5 bases; nucleotides not matched to a gene: 1. The CDR3 loop spans 14 amino acids. In DNA, the CDR3 is TGCGCCAGCAGCTTTGGACAGGGGAATGAAAAACTGTTTTTT. It specifies CASSFGQGNEKLFF.

J is TRBJ2-5 and V is TRBV28; D ambiguous. The CDR3 totals 13 residues. V lost 3 bases and J lost 2, with 7 bases in between. Germline loops: CDR1 MDHEN, CDR2 SYDVKM. CDR3 sequence reads: CASSLEQQETQYF. The CDR3 DNA reads as TGTGCCAGCAGTTTGGAACAGCAAGAGACCCAGTACTTC.

The chain is built from TRBV29-1 and TRBJ1-2, with 11 bases lining up with TRBD1. Per germline, CDR1 SQVTM and CDR2 ANQGSEA. This CDR3 has 13 residues. The V segment lost 4 bases and the J segment 4 bases; nucleotides outside the gene matches: 2. CDR3 sequence reads: CSVGTGGFYGYTF. For the CDR3, the DNA is TGCAGCGTTGGGACAGGGGGCTTCTATGGCTACACCTTC. The complete variable domain, with remaining parts taken from reference TRBV29-1 and TRBJ1-2, reads SAVISQKPSRDICQRGTSLTIQCQVDSQVTMMFWYRQQPGQSLTLIATANQGSEATYESGFVIDKFPISRPNLTFSTLTVSNMSPEDSSIYLCSVGTGGFYGYTFGSGTRLTVV.

The rearrangement links TRBV19 to TRBJ2-7; D is unresolved. The CDR3 extends over 11 amino acids. Trimming took off 2 bases at V and 5 bases at J, with 4 bases between the two ends. CDR1 and CDR2 (germline): LNHDA, SQIVND (reference sequence). CDR3 region: CASSILHEQYF. The CDR3 bases are TGTGCCAGTAGTATACTCCACGAGCAGTACTTC.

The V gene is TRBV19, the J gene TRBJ1-1, with D unclear. Germline V CDR1 and CDR2: LNHDA, SQIVND (reference sequence). The ends were cut back, 3 bases at V and 3 bases at J, with 8 bases in the middle. The CDR3 runs 13 residues. The CDR3 DNA reads TGTGCCAGTAGTATCATGGAGGACACTGAAGCTTTCTTT. It specifies CASSIMEDTEAFF.